This TCR beta chain came from a study of cytomegalovirus exposure and HLA in healthy donors. The PCR had 60 Vbeta and 13 Jbeta primers. TCRdb keeps only in-frame clones here, not all; method: immunoSEQ multiplex PCR. The record lists 85,000 to 90,000 clones, of which the ten most abundant hold about 16%. Germline-derived CDR1 and CDR2 are SSHAT and FNYEAQ (reference sequence). The CDR3 runs to 14 residues. On this clone itself: Germline and junction disagree at one end, which may indicate a read error.

Sequencing was carried out using PBMCs. The V call is TRBV7-7, the J call TRBJ2-3; 8 nucleotides agree with TRBD2. This TCR derives from a man aged 50-59 years in good health and CMV-seropositive. CDR3 nucleotides: TGTGCTAGCAGCTCGGGGACTAGGGGAGATACGCAGTATTTT. Translated: CASSSGTRGDTQYF.